The T cell receptor (beta chain) under discussion was sequenced for a study of shared clonotypes between healthy human individuals. The naive CD8 population came from CD45RO-negative cells selected for CCR7, without terminally differentiated effector memory CD45RA+ cells. Generated by immunoSEQ multiplex PCR, the TCRdb table keeps only in-frame clones and is missing some. This table holds about 1,900,000 clones, approximately 94% found once. Sequenced input: naive CD8+ T cells sorted from blood. This clonotype was sampled from a man aged 18-30 years in good health.

In nucleotides, the CDR3 is TGTGCCAGCAGCCCACGGCGGGGGGGCCCCACCGGGGAGCTGTTTTTT. This translates into CASSPRRGGPTGELFF. This chain joins TRBV13 and TRBJ2-2, with 9 bases aligning to TRBD2. Trimming took 5 bases from V and 4 from J; bases not matched to a gene: 8. There are 16 residues in the CDR3. The germline gives CDR1 PRHDT, CDR2 FYEKMQ (reference sequence).